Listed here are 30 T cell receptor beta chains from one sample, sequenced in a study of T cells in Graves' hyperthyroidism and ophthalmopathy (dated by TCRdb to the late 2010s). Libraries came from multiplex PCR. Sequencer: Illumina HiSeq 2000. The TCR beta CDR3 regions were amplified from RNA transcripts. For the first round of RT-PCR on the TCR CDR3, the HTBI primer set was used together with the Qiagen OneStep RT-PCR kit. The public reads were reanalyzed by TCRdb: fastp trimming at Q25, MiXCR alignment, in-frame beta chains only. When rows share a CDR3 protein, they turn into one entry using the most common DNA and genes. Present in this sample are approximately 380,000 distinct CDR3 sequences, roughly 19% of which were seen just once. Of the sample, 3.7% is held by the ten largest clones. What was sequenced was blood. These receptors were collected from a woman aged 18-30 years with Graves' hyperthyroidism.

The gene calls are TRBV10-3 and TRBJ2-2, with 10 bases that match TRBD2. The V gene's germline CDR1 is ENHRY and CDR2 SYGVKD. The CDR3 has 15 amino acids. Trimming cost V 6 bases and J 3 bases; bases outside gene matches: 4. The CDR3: CAIRASGGDTGELFF. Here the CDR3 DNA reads TGTGCCATCAGGGCTAGCGGGGGAGACACCGGGGAGCTGTTTTTT.

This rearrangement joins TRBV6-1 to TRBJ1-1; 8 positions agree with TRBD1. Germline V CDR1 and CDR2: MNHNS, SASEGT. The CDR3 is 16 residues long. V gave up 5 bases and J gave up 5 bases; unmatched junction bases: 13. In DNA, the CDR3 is TGTGCCAGCAGTCCATACCCGACAGGGGTACTGACTGAAGCTTTCTTT. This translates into CASSPYPTGVLTEAFF.

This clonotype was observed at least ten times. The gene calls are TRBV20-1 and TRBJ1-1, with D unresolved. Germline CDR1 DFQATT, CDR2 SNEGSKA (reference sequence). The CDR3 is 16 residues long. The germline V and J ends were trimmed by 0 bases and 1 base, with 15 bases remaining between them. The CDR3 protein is CSAREVIGITNTEAFF. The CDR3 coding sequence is TGCAGTGCTAGAGAGGTCATCGGAATTACGAACACTGAAGCTTTCTTT.

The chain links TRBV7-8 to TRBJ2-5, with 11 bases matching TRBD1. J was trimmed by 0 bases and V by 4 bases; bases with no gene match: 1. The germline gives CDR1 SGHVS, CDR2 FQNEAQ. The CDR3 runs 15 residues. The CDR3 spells CASSWDRGYQETQYF. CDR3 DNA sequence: TGTGCCAGCAGCTGGGACAGGGGGTACCAAGAGACCCAGTACTTC.

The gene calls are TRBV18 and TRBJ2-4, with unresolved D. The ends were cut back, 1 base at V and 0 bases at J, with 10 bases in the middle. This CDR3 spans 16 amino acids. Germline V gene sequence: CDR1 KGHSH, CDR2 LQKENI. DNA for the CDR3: TGTGCCAGCTCACCACTCGCGCGAATAGCCAAAAACATTCAGTACTTC. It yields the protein CASSPLARIAKNIQYF. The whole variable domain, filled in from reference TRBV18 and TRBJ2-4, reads NAGVMQNPRHLVRRRGQEARLRCSPMKGHSHVYWYRQLPEEGLKFMVYLQKENIIDESGMPKERFSAEFPKEGPSILRIQQVVRGDSAAYFCASSPLARIAKNIQYFGAGTRLSVL.

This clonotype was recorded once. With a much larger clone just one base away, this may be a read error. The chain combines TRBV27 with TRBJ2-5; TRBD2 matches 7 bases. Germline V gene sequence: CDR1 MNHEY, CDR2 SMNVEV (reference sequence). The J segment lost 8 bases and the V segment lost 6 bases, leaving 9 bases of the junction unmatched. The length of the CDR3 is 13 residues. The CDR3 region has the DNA TGTGCCAGCAGGGGAGGGATGAGGGACACCCAGTACTTC. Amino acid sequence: CASRGGMRDTQYF.

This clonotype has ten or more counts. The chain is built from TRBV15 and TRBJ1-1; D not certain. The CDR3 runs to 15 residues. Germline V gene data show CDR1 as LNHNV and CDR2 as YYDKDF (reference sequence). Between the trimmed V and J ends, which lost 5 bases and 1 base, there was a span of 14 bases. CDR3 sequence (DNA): TGTGCCACCAGCGCTCGGGCGGAGCGGAACACTGAAGCTTTCTTT. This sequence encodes CATSARAERNTEAFF. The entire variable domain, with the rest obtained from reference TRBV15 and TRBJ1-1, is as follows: DAMVIQNPRYQVTQFGKPVTLSCSQTLNHNVMYWYQQKSSQAPKLLFHYYDKDFNNEADTPDNFQSRRPNTSFCFLDIRSPGLGDTAMYLCATSARAERNTEAFFGQGTRLTVV.

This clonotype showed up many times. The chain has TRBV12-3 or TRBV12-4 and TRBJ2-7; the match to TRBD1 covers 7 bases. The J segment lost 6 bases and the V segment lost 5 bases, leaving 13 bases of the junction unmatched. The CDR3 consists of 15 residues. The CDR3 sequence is CASSPQRQGQGEQYF. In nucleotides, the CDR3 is TGTGCCAGCAGTCCCCAAAGACAGGGTCAAGGCGAGCAGTACTTC.

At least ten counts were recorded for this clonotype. CDR3 region: CSARYGRGAETQYF. DNA for the CDR3: TGCAGTGCTAGATACGGTCGGGGGGCGGAGACCCAGTACTTC. The chain carries TRBV20-1 and TRBJ2-5; D might be TRBD2 (7 bases). This CDR3 is 14 amino acids long. The germline V gene encodes CDR1 DFQATT and CDR2 SNEGSKA (reference sequence). The V end lost 2 bases, the J end lost 5 bases, and 15 bases lay between the germline ends.

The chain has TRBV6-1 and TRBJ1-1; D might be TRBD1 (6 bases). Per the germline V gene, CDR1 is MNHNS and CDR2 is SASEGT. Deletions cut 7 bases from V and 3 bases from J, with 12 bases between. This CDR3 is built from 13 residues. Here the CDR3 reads CASKQGLYTEAFF. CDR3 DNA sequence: TGTGCCAGCAAACAGGGTTTGTACACTGAAGCTTTCTTT.

As DNA, the CDR3 is TGCGCCAGCAGTACGCGGGCCGTTAACTATGGCTACACCTTC. Translation: CASSTRAVNYGYTF. V gene TRBV10-1 combines with J gene TRBJ1-2; the D is unclear. This CDR3 spans 14 amino acids. V dropped 5 bases and J dropped 1 base, with 11 bases sitting between them. The germline V gene encodes CDR1 WNHNN and CDR2 SYGVQD (reference sequence).

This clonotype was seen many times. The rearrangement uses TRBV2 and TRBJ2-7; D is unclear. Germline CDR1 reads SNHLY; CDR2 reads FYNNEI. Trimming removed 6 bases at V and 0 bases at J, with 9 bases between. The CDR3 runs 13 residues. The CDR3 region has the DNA TGTGCCAGCAGGGCGGACCTCTCCTACGAGCAGTACTTC. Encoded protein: CASRADLSYEQYF.

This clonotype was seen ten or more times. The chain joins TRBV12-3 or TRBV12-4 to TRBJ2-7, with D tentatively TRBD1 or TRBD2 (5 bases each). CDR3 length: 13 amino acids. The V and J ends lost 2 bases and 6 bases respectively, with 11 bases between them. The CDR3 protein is CASSLMGVGEQYF. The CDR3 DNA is TGTGCCAGCAGTTTAATGGGGGTGGGCGAGCAGTACTTC.

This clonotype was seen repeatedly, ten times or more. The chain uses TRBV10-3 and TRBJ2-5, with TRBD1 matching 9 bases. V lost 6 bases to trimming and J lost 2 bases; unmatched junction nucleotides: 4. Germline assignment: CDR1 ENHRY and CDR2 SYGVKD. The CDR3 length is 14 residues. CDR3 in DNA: TGTGCCATCAGGCCGGGACAGGGACAAGAGACCCAGTACTTC. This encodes CAIRPGQGQETQYF.

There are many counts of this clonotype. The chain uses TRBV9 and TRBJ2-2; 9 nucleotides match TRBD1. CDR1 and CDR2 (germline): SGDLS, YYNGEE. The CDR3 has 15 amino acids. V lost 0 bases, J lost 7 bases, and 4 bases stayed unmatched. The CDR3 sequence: CASSVEQGALGELFF. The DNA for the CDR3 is TGTGCCAGCAGCGTAGAACAGGGGGCTCTCGGGGAGCTGTTTTTT.

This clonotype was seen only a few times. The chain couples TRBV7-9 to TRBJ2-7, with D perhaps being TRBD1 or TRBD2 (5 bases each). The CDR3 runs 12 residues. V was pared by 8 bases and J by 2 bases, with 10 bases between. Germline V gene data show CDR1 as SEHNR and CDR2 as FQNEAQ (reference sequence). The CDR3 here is CASGGMTYEQYF. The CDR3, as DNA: TGTGCCAGCGGGGGAATGACCTACGAGCAGTACTTC.

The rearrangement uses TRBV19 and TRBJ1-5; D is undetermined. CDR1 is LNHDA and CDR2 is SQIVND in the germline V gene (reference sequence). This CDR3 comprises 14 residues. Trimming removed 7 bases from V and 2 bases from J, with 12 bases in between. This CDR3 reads CASTPKGGNQPQHF. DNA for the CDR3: TGTGCCAGTACCCCGAAGGGAGGCAATCAGCCCCAGCATTTT. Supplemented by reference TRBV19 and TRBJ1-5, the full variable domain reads DGGITQSPKYLFRKEGQNVTLSCEQNLNHDAMYWYRQDPGQGLRLIYYSQIVNDFQKGDIAEGYSVSREKKESFPLTVTSAQKNPTAFYLCASTPKGGNQPQHFGDGTRLSIL.

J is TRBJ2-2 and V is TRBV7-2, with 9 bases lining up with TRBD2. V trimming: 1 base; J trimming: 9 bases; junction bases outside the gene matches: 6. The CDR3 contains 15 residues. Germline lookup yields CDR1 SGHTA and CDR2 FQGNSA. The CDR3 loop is CASSLGLAGFRELFF. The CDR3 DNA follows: TGTGCCAGCAGCTTAGGGCTAGCGGGGTTCCGGGAGCTGTTTTTT.

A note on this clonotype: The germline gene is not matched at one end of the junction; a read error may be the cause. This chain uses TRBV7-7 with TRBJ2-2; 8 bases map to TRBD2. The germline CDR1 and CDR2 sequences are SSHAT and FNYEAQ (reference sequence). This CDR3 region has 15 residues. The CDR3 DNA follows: TGTGCTAGCAGCCCGGGGGGGCCCAATATCGGGGAGCTGTTTTTT. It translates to CASSPGGPNIGELFF.

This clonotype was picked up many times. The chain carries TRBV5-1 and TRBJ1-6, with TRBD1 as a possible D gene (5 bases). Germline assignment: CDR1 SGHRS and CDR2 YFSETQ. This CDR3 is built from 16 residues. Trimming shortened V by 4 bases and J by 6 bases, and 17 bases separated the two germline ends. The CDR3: CASSPDADMSNSPLHF. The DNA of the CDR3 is TGCGCCAGCAGCCCTGACGCGGACATGAGTAATTCACCCCTCCACTTT. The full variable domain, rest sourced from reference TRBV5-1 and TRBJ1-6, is KAGVTQTPRYLIKTRGQQVTLSCSPISGHRSVSWYQQTPGQGLQFLFEYFSETQRNKGNFPGRFSGRQFSNSRSEMNVSTLELGDSALYLCASSPDADMSNSPLHFGNGTRLTVT.

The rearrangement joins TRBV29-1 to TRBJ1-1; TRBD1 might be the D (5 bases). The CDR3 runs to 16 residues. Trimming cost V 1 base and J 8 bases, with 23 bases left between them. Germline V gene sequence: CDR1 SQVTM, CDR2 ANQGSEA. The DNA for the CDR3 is TGCAGCGTTGAAGGGGAGGCCGGACAAATGATCACCGAAGCTTTCTTT. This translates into CSVEGEAGQMITEAFF. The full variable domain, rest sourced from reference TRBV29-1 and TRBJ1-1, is SAVISQKPSRDICQRGTSLTIQCQVDSQVTMMFWYRQQPGQSLTLIATANQGSEATYESGFVIDKFPISRPNLTFSTLTVSNMSPEDSSIYLCSVEGEAGQMITEAFFGQGTRLTVV.

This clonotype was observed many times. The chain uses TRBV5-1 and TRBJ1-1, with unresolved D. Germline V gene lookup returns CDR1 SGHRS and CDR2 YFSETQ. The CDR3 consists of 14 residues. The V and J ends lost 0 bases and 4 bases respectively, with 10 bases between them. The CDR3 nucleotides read TGCGCCAGCAGCTTGGCCGGGTCGAGCACTGAAGCTTTCTTT. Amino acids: CASSLAGSSTEAFF. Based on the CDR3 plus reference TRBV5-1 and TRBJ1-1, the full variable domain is KAGVTQTPRYLIKTRGQQVTLSCSPISGHRSVSWYQQTPGQGLQFLFEYFSETQRNKGNFPGRFSGRQFSNSRSEMNVSTLELGDSALYLCASSLAGSSTEAFFGQGTRLTVV.

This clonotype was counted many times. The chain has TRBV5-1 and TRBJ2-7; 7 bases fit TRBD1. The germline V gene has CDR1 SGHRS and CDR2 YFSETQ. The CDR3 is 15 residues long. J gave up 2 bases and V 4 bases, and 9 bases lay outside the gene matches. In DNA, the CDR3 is TGCGCCAGCAGCCCATCCGACAGGGAACCCTACGAGCAGTACTTC. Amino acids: CASSPSDREPYEQYF.

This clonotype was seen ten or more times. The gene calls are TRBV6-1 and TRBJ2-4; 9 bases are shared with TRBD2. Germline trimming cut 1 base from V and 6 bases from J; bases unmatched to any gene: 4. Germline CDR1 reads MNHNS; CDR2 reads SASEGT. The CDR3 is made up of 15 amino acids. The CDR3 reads CASSEGGGGANIQYF. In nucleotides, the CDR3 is TGTGCCAGCAGTGAAGGCGGCGGGGGGGCAAACATTCAGTACTTC.

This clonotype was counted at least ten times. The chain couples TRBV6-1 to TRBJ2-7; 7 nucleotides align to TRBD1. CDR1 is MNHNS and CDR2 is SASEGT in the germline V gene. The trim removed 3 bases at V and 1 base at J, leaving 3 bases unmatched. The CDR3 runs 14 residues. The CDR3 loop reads CASSEWTGSYEQYF. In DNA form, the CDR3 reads TGTGCCAGCAGTGAGTGGACAGGATCCTACGAGCAGTACTTC.

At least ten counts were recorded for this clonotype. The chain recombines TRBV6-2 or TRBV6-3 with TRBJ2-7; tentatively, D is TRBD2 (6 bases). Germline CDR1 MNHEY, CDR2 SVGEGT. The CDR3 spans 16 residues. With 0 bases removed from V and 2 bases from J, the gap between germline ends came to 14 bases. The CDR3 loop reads CASSYSRAAGPYEQYF. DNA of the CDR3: TGTGCCAGCAGTTACTCGAGGGCAGCGGGCCCCTACGAGCAGTACTTC.

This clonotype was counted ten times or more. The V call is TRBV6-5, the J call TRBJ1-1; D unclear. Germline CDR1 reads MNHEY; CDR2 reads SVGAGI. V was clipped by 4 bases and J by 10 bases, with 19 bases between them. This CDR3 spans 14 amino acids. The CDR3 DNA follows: TGTGCCAGCAGTTCCACCCCCGAGGCGGTAGGAGCTTTCTTT. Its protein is CASSSTPEAVGAFF.

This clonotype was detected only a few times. The CDR3 DNA is TGTGCCAGTAGTATTACCAGAAACACCGGGGAGCTGTTTTTT. This gives the protein CASSITRNTGELFF. V usage is TRBV19 and J usage is TRBJ2-2; no clear D gene. CDR1 is LNHDA and CDR2 is SQIVND in the germline V gene (reference sequence). The CDR3 has 14 amino acids. The V and J ends lost 3 bases and 2 bases respectively, with 7 bases between them.

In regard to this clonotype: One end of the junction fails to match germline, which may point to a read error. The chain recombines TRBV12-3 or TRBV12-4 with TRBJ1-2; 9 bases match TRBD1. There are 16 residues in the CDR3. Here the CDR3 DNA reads TGTGCCAGCAGAGGTGGTGTTGGCGGGACAGGGTATGACTACACCTTC. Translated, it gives CASRGGVGGTGYDYTF.

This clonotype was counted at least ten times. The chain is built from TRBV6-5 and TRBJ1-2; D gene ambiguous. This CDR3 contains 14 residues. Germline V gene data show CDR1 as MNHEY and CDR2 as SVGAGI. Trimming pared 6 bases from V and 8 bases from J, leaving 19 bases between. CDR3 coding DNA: TGTGCCAGCAGCCTATTAGGCTATGAGGGAGGCTACACCTTC. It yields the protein CASSLLGYEGGYTF.